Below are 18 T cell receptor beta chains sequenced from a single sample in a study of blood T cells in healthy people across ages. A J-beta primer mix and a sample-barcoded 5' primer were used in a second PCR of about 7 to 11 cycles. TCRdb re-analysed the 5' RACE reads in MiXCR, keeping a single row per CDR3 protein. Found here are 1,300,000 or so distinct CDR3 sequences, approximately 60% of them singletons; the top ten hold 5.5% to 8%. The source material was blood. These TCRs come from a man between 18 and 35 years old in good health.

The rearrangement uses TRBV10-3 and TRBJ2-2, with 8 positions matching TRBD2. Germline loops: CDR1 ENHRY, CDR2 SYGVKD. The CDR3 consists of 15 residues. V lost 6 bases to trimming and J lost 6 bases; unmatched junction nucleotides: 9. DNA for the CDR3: TGTGCCATCAGGACCGGGACTAGTATCTCCGGGGAGCTGTTTTTT. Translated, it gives CAIRTGTSISGELFF.

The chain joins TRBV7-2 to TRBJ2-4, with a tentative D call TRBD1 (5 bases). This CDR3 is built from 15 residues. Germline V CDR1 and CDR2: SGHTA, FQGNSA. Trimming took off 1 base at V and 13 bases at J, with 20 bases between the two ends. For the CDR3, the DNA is TGTGCCAGCAGCTTAGTTGTCTCCAGGGCGAGAGAGCAGTACTTC. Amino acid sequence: CASSLVVSRAREQYF.

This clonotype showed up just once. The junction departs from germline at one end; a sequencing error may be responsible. The CDR3 DNA is TGTGCCAGCAGGGAAGGGGCGGGACGGGCCTACGAGCAGTACTTC. It codes for CASREGAGRAYEQYF. This sequence joins TRBV6-1 and TRBJ2-7; D is perhaps TRBD2 (6 bases). Per the germline V gene, CDR1 is MNHNS and CDR2 is SASEGT. The CDR3 covers 15 residues.

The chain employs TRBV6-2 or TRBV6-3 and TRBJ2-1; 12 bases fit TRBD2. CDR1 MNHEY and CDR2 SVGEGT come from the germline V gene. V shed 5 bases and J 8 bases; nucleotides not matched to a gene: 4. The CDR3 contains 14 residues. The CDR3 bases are TGTGCCAGCAGTCAACTAGCGGGGGGCCATGAGCAGTTCTTC. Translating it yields CASSQLAGGHEQFF.

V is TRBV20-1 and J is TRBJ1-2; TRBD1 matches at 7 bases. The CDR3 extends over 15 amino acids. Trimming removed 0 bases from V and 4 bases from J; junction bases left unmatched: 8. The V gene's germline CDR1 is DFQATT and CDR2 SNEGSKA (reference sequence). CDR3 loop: CSARDASGTVYGYTF. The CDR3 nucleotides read TGCAGTGCTAGAGATGCATCCGGGACAGTCTATGGCTACACCTTC.

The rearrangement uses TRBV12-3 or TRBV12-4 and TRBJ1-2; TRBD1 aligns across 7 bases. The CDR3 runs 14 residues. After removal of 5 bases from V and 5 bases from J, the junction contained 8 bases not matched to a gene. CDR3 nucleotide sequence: TGTGCCAGCAGTCCGGGAGAGGGGGCTTATGGCTACACCTTC. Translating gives CASSPGEGAYGYTF.

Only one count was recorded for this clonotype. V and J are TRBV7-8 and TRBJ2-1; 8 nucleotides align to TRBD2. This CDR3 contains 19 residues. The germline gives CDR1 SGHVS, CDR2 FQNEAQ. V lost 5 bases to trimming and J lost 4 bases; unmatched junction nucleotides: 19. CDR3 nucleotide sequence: TGTGCCAGCAGCAACAAGAGACTCGGTGCGGGACTAGGATACAATGAGCAGTTCTTC. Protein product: CASSNKRLGAGLGYNEQFF.

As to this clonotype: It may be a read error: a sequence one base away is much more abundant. CDR3 residues: CASSLYRGNQPQHF. CDR3 nucleotide sequence: TGTGCCAGCAGTTTGTACAGGGGCAATCAGCCCCAGCATTTT. The chain employs TRBV12-3 or TRBV12-4 and TRBJ1-5; D possibly corresponds to TRBD1 (6 bases). V lost 3 bases to trimming and J lost 2 bases, with 8 bases between them. The CDR3 sequence is 14 residues long.

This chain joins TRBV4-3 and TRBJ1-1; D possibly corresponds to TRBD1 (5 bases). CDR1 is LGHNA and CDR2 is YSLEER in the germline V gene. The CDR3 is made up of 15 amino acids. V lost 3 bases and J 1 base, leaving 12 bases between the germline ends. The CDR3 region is CASSQEITGNTEAFF. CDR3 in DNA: TGCGCCAGCAGCCAGGAGATCACAGGGAACACTGAAGCTTTCTTT.

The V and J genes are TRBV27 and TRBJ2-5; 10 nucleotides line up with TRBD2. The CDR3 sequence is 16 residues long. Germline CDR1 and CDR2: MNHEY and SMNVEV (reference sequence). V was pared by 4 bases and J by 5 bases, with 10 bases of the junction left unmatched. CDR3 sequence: CASSSRTSGAWETQYF. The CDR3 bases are TGTGCCAGCAGTTCCCGGACTAGCGGCGCGTGGGAGACCCAGTACTTC.

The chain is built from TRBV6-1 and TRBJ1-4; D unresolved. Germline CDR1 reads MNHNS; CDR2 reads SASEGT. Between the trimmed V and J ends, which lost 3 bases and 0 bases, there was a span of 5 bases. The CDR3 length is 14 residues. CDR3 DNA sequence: TGTGCCAGCAGTGATGTTGCAACTAATGAAAAACTGTTTTTT. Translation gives CASSDVATNEKLFF.

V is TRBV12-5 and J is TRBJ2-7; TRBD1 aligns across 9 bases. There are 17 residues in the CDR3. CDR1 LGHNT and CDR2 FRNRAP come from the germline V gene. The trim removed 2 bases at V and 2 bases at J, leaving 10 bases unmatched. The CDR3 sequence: CASGLFPSGTGPYEQYF. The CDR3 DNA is TGTGCTAGTGGTTTGTTCCCCTCCGGGACAGGGCCCTACGAGCAGTACTTC.

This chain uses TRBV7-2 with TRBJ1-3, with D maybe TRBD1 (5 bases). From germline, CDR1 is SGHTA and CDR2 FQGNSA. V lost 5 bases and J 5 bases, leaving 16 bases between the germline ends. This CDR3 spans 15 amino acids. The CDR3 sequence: CASSQYRDGRNTIYF. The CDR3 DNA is TGTGCCAGCAGCCAATACCGGGACGGAAGAAACACCATATATTTT.

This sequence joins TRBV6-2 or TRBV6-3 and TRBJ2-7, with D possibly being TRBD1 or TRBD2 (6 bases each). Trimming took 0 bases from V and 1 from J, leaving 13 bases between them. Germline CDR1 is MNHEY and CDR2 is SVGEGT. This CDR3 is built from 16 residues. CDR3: CASSYSLQGLSYEQYF. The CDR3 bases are TGTGCCAGCAGTTACTCCCTACAGGGACTTTCCTACGAGCAGTACTTC.

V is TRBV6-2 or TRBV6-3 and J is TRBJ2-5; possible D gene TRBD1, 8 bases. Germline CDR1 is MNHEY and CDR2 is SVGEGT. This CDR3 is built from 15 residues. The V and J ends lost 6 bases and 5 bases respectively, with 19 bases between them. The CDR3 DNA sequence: TGTGCCAGCAGAACGATGACAGGGGAGGGGGAGACCCAGTACTTC. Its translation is CASRTMTGEGETQYF.

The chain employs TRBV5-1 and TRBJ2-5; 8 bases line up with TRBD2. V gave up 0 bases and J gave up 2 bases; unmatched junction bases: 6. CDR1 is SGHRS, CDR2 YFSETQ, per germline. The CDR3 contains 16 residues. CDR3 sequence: CASSLAPLAEQETQYF. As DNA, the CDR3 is TGCGCCAGCAGCTTGGCACCACTAGCGGAGCAAGAGACCCAGTACTTC.

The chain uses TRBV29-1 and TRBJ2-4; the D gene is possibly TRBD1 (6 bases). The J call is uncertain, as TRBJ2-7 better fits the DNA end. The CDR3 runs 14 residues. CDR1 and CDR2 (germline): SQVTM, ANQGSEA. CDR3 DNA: TGCAGCGTTGAAGGAGGCGGACAGACCTACGAGCAGTACTTC. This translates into CSVEGGGQTYEQYF.

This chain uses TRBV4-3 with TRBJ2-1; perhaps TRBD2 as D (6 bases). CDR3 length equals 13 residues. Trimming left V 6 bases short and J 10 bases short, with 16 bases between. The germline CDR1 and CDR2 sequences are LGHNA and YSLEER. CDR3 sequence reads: CASRYRDSGEQFF. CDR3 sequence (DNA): TGCGCCAGCAGATACCGGGACTCAGGAGAGCAGTTCTTC.